The sequence of this T cell receptor beta chain was determined in a study of blood T cell repertoires in COVID-19. The overall study: The origin of the acute and convalescent COVID-19 samples was the United States, Italy and Spain. T cells, B-cell-depleted T cells, or PBMCs supplied cDNA or gDNA.

As processed by the authors: Amplification of reference gene primers provided the estimated nucleated cell counts. TCRdb's table, derived via immunoSEQ multiplex PCR, lists solely in-frame clones and lacks some. V and J calls plus clone size are reproduced from that table; the DNA served to infer D and trimming. The table includes about 170,000 clones, approximately 84% detected once. Germline loops: CDR1 KGHSH, CDR2 LQKENI. J was trimmed by 2 bases and V by 4 bases; bases with no gene match: 12. This CDR3 is 17 amino acids long. The chain is built from TRBV18 and TRBJ2-5, with 8 bases that match TRBD1. The source is a man aged 35-49 years who had recovered from COVID-19. Specimen: peripheral blood. The CDR3 protein is CASSLNAGTGEQETQYF. CDR3 coding DNA: TGTGCCAGCTCACTTAACGCCGGGACAGGCGAACAAGAGACCCAGTACTTC.